Listed below are T cell receptor beta chains from one sample, sequenced in a study of T cell repertoires in cytomegalovirus infection. MiXCR, applied by TCRdb to the reads, yields one record per CDR3 protein. The data show about 450,000 distinct CDR3 sequences, with under 40% seen just once and roughly an eighth held by the top ten. Sequenced material: PBMCs. The receptors derive from a human donor in good health (CMV status not recorded). Some clones in this sample may be carry-over from other donors' samples. Each CDR3 is given with its conserved first and last residue. D genes are given only for firm matches. For some rows the clone size is stated as once, few or many, or as a class when expanded; others skip it.

J: TRBJ1-1
D: NA
size: few
V: TRBV28
DNA: TGTGCCAGCTTAGGGGACACTGAAGCTTTCTTT
CDR3: CASLGDTEAFF

J: TRBJ2-2
D: NA
size: few
V: TRBV19
DNA: TGTGCCAGTAGGGAACTAGCACGGCATAACACCGGGGAGCTGTTTTTT
CDR3: CASRELARHNTGELFF

J: TRBJ2-1
D: NA
size: NA
V: TRBV25-1
DNA: TGTGCCAGCAGTGGGGCCAGAAGGGGGGGGGGGATATCACTCGGGCAGTTCTTC
CDR3: CASSGARRGGGISLGQFF

J: TRBJ2-7
D: NA
size: few
V: TRBV19
DNA: TGTGCCAGTAGTATGGCCTCGAGGGAGCAGTACTTC
CDR3: CASSMASREQYF

J: TRBJ2-2
D: TRBD1
size: NA
V: TRBV2
DNA: TGTGCCAGCAGGAGGAAGGGGGCTCAGAGCACCGGGGAGCTGTTTTTT
CDR3: CASRRKGAQSTGELFF

J: TRBJ1-6
D: TRBD1
size: NA
V: TRBV6-1
DNA: TGTGCCAGCAGCGACAGGGGTTCACCCCTCCACTTT
CDR3: CASSDRGSPLHF

J: TRBJ2-5
D: TRBD2
size: many
V: TRBV7-2
DNA: TGTGCCAGCAGCATACTAGCGGGGACTACTGGGCGGGAGACCCAGTACTTC
CDR3: CASSILAGTTGRETQYF

J: TRBJ2-7
D: NA
size: NA
V: TRBV29-1
DNA: TGCAGCGTAGGAAAGGGTGGGCGGAACTACGAGCAGTACTTC
CDR3: CSVGKGGRNYEQYF

J: TRBJ1-5
D: NA
size: NA
V: TRBV6-2/TRBV6-3
DNA: TGTGCCAGCAGGAACGGGGAGGGTCAGCCCCAGCATTTT
CDR3: CASRNGEGQPQHF

J: TRBJ1-5
D: NA
size: few
V: TRBV20-1
DNA: TGCAGTGCTTCCCTCGCTAGCGGGGGGTTTCAGCCCCAGCATTTT
CDR3: CSASLASGGFQPQHF

J: TRBJ1-1
D: NA
size: few
V: TRBV5-6
DNA: TGTGCCAGCAGCGGGGAGAGGGGTAGGGCTTTCTTT
CDR3: CASSGERGRAFF

J: TRBJ1-2
D: NA
size: NA
V: TRBV30
DNA: TGTGCCTGGAGTGTACTCAGGGCAGAGTATGGCTACACCTTC
CDR3: CAWSVLRAEYGYTF

J: TRBJ2-1
D: NA
size: NA
V: TRBV5-4
DNA: TGTGCCAGCAGCTCCGGAGGGGGGGGGAAGTACAATGAGCAGTTCTTC
CDR3: CASSSGGGGKYNEQFF

J: TRBJ1-1
D: NA
size: NA
V: TRBV7-2
DNA: TGTGCCAGCAGCTTACTGGAAGGGTCCGAAGCTTTCTTT
CDR3: CASSLLEGSEAFF

J: TRBJ2-2
D: NA
size: many
V: TRBV7-2
DNA: TGTGCCAGCAGCACTAGACTAGTGGGCCCAACCGGGGAGCTGTTTTTT
CDR3: CASSTRLVGPTGELFF

J: TRBJ1-1
D: NA
size: NA
V: TRBV6-6
DNA: TGTGCCAGCAGTTACCTTCCAGCGCATCGGGCTTTCTTT
CDR3: CASSYLPAHRAFF

J: TRBJ2-1
D: NA
size: NA
V: TRBV27
DNA: TGTGCCAGCAGTTCCGGACTCATGGGTGATCATTTCTTC
CDR3: CASSSGLMGDHFF

J: TRBJ1-1
D: NA
size: few
V: TRBV7-8
DNA: TGTGCCAGCAGCTTAGATCCACTACCGAACACTGAAGCTTTCTTT
CDR3: CASSLDPLPNTEAFF

J: TRBJ1-3
D: NA
size: NA
V: TRBV12-3/TRBV12-4
DNA: TGTGCCAGCACACTGGGACAACCCTTCTCTGGAAACACCATATATTTT
CDR3: CASTLGQPFSGNTIYF

J: TRBJ2-7
D: NA
size: NA
V: TRBV20-1
DNA: TGCGCCGCTAGGAAGTCCCAGGGGACCTACGAGCAGTACTTC
CDR3: CAARKSQGTYEQYF

J: TRBJ1-2
D: NA
size: many
V: TRBV7-2
DNA: TGTGCCAGCAGCTCCGACCGAATATATGGCTACACCTTC
CDR3: CASSSDRIYGYTF

J: TRBJ1-2
D: NA
size: few
V: TRBV5-5
DNA: TGTGCCAGCAGCTTGACCGGGACGGCCTATGGCTACACCTTC
CDR3: CASSLTGTAYGYTF

J: TRBJ2-2
D: TRBD2
size: many
V: TRBV15
DNA: TGTGCCACCAGGCGGGGGGGCGCCACCGGGGAGCTGTTTTTT
CDR3: CATRRGGATGELFF

J: TRBJ1-1
D: NA
size: NA
V: TRBV7-4
DNA: TGTGCCAGCAGCCCAGGACGGGACGGTGAAGCTTTCTTT
CDR3: CASSPGRDGEAFF

J: TRBJ2-4
D: TRBD1
size: NA
V: TRBV6-1
DNA: TGTGCCAGCAGAAGGACAGGGCGAAACATTCAGTACTTC
CDR3: CASRRTGRNIQYF

J: TRBJ2-7
D: NA
size: NA
V: TRBV6-6
DNA: TGTGCCAGCAGCGTCGTGCCCTCTTACGAGCAGTACTTC
CDR3: CASSVVPSYEQYF

J: TRBJ1-5
D: NA
size: once
V: TRBV11-3
DNA: TGTGCCAGCACCTTTGACGCCGCTCATTCGGGGAGTCAGCCCCAGCATTTT
CDR3: CASTFDAAHSGSQPQHF

J: TRBJ1-1
D: NA
size: NA
V: TRBV6-1
DNA: TGTGCCAGCAGCCGCCCCGTTGTGAACACTGAAGCTTTCTTT
CDR3: CASSRPVVNTEAFF

J: TRBJ2-3
D: TRBD2
size: NA
V: TRBV6-6
DNA: TGTGCCAGCAGCGGACCGGGACTAGCGACTTCAGATACGCAGTATTTT
CDR3: CASSGPGLATSDTQYF

J: TRBJ1-6
D: NA
size: NA
V: TRBV7-2
DNA: TGTGCCAGCAGCGCCACCATCCCTGTGACTAATTCACCCCTCCACTTT
CDR3: CASSATIPVTNSPLHF

J: TRBJ2-1
D: TRBD2
size: few
V: TRBV5-4
DNA: TGTGCCAGCGGAGCCTCTAGCGGGGGGATCAATGAGCAGTTCTTC
CDR3: CASGASSGGINEQFF

J: TRBJ2-7
D: TRBD1
size: many
V: TRBV6-2/TRBV6-3
DNA: TGTGCCAGAACCGGCCGGGACAGGGTTGTATCCTACGAGCAGTACTTC
CDR3: CARTGRDRVVSYEQYF

J: TRBJ1-2
D: TRBD1
size: few
V: TRBV6-6
DNA: TGTGCCAGCACATTGTCGGGACAGGGGGTTGGCTACACCTTC
CDR3: CASTLSGQGVGYTF

J: TRBJ2-1
D: NA
size: many
V: TRBV6-1
DNA: TGTGCCAGCAGTGGGGCTTGGGGAGACTCCCCCTACAATGAGCAGTTCTTC
CDR3: CASSGAWGDSPYNEQFF

J: TRBJ2-5
D: NA
size: many
V: TRBV7-9
DNA: TGTGCCAGCGGGTTGTTAGAGACCCAGTACTTC
CDR3: CASGLLETQYF

J: TRBJ2-7
D: NA
size: NA
V: TRBV6-2/TRBV6-3
DNA: TGTGCCAGCAGTTCCCCTCGACGGGGGCGCACCTCCTACGAGCAGTACTTC
CDR3: CASSSPRRGRTSYEQYF

J: TRBJ2-7
D: NA
size: NA
V: TRBV10-3
DNA: TGTGCCATCAGCACCCGAACAGGGAACACCTACGAGCAGTACTTC
CDR3: CAISTRTGNTYEQYF

J: TRBJ2-7
D: NA
size: NA
V: TRBV23-1
DNA: TGCGCCAGCAGCCCGGTCGAGCAGTACTTC
CDR3: CASSPVEQYF